This T cell receptor (beta chain) is drawn from a study of blood T cell repertoires in COVID-19. Study overall: Both acute and convalescent COVID-19 samples were obtained from the United States, Italy and Spain. In each case, the material was cDNA or gDNA derived from T cells, B-cell-depleted T cells, or PBMCs.

The authors' processing: Reference gene primer amplification in the assay estimated nucleated cell counts. Libraries were prepared by immunoSEQ multiplex PCR; TCRdb keeps only in-frame clonotypes and omits some of them. V and J calls and clone size come straight from that table; D and trimming were deduced from the DNA. The sample lists about 80,000 clones, about nine tenths occurring once. In its sample, this clone was seen once. This CDR3 comprises 16 residues. The V end was cut by 5 bases, the J end by 1 base, with 17 bases between. The germline CDR1 and CDR2 sequences are LNHDA and SQIVND (reference sequence).

This chain joins TRBV19 and TRBJ1-1, with D unresolved. The origin of this receptor is a woman older than 75 with acute or convalescent COVID-19. The sequencing sample was made of peripheral blood. CDR3 nucleotides: TGTGCCAGTAGTCCACCCGGTTCGCCGGGGAACACTGAAGCTTTCTTT. Translation: CASSPPGSPGNTEAFF.